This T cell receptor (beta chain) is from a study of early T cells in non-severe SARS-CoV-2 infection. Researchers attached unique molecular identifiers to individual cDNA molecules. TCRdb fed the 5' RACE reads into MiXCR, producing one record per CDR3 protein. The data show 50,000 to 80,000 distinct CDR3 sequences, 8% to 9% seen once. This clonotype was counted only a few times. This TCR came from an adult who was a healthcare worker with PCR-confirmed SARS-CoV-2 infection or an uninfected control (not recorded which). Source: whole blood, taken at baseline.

CDR3 DNA: TGTGCCAGCAGCCCGGGACAGGGAGCGGGCGGGGAGCTGTTTTTT. Its protein product is CASSPGQGAGGELFF. This rearrangement joins TRBV7-3 to TRBJ2-2, with 9 bases aligning to TRBD1. V lost 5 bases to trimming and J lost 7 bases; unmatched junction nucleotides: 8. This CDR3 spans 15 amino acids. CDR1 and CDR2 (germline): SGHTA, FQGTGA.